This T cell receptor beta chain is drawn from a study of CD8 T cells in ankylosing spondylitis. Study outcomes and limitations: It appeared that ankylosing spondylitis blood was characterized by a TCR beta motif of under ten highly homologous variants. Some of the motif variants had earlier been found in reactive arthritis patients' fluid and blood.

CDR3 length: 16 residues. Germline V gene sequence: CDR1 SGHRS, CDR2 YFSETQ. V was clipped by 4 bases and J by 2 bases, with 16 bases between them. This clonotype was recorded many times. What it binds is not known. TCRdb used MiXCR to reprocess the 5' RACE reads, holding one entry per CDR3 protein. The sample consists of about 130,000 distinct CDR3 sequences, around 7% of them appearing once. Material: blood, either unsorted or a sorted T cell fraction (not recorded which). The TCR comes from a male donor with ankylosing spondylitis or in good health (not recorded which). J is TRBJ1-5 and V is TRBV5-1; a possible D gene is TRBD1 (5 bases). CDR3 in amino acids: CASSPTENSGNQPQHF. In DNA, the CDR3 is TGCGCCAGCAGCCCGACAGAAAACAGTGGCAATCAGCCCCAGCATTTT.